The present TCR beta chain was sequenced within a study of OX40 agonist ivuxolimab in advanced cancers. Study information: Patients undergoing dose escalation presented with hepatocellular carcinoma, melanoma, renal cell or head and neck cancer.

The CDR3 is 18 amino acids. Trimming removed 5 bases from V and 4 bases from J; junction bases left unmatched: 11. CDR1 is SGHVS, CDR2 FQNEAQ, per germline. Generated by immunoSEQ multiplex PCR, the TCRdb table keeps only in-frame clones and is missing some. This sample yields fewer than 65,000 clones, of which around 90% are seen a single time; about 0.34% belongs to the top ten. This receptor was taken from an adult with an advanced solid tumor such as melanoma, head and neck, liver or kidney cancer. The chain has TRBV7-8 and TRBJ2-5, with 15 nucleotides matching TRBD2. The sample here was CD4+ or CD8+ T cells sorted from blood, taken in a trial of the OX40 agonist ivuxolimab. CDR3 DNA sequence: TGTGCCAGCAGCCCGGGACTAGCGGGGGGACGCTTAGGAGAGACCCAGTACTTC. It specifies CASSPGLAGGRLGETQYF.